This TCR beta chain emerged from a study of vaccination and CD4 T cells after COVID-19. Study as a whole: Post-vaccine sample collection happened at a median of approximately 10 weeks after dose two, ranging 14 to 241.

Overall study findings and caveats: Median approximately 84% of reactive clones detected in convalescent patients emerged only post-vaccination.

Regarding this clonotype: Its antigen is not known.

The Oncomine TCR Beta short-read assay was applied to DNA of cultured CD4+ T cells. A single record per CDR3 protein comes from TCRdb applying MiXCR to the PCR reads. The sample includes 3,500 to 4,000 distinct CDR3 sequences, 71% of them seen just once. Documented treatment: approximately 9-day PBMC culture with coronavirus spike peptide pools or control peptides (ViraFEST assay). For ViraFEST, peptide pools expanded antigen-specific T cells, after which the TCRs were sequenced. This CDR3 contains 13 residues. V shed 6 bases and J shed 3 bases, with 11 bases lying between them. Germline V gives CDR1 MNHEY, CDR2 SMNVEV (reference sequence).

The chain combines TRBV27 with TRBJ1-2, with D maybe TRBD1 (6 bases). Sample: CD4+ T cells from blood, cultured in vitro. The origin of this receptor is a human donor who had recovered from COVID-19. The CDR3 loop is CASSRDIYYGYTF. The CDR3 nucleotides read TGTGCCAGCAGCCGGGACATTTACTATGGCTACACCTTC.